This T cell receptor (beta chain) was captured in a study of T cells in AML relapse after transplant (dated by TCRdb to between 2018 and 2021). About the full investigation: In patients given allogeneic HSCT for myeloid malignancy, this retrospective study looked at bone marrow T cells, examining both their TCR repertoires and their inhibitory receptor expression. Results and caveats for the whole study, not just this receptor: The TCR repertoire comparisons were based on very few samples, with only three individuals in each group for unsorted bone marrow.

The CDR3 goes from the cysteine to the phenylalanine over 14 residues. Of the read, only the CDR3 DNA is kept; its 42 bases are in frame from base 1. V is pared back by 3 bases and J by 1 base, with 9 bases lying between the germline termini. This clonotype is judged hyperexpanded (1% or more). No cognate antigen has been identified for it. Per-base quality was not reported, and no clone a single base away is much larger than it. Receptors were amplified or captured by PCR. A modified RACE PCR protocol, rather than multiplex PCR, was used to amplify TCR alpha and beta chains from RNA. Libraries were sequenced on an Illumina MiSeq, and raw reads were demultiplexed by sample-specific barcode combinations. The source study handled its data this way. TCR clonotypes were identified from the sequencing reads using MiXCR software. TCRdb reran the public reads through fastp at Q25 and MiXCR, keeping productive beta chains. Rows are combined by CDR3 protein, so each entry shows the most common genes and DNA. TCRdb assigned the V and J calls; the authors' analysis was not used. The sample's table covers some 86 distinct CDR3 sequences.

The receptor's source is a human donor who had a stem cell transplant for acute myeloid leukemia. In transplant recipients, some T cells may be of donor rather than host origin. Specimen: bone marrow, either the whole sample or a sorted T cell fraction (not recorded which), collected at relapse. Rearrangement joined TRBV12-3 or TRBV12-4 to TRBJ1-1; the D gene is perhaps TRBD1, on 6 matching bases. The CDR3 reads as follows: CASSFRGENTEAFF. The nucleotides read TGTGCCAGCAGTTTCAGGGGAGAGAACACTGAAGCTTTCTTT.